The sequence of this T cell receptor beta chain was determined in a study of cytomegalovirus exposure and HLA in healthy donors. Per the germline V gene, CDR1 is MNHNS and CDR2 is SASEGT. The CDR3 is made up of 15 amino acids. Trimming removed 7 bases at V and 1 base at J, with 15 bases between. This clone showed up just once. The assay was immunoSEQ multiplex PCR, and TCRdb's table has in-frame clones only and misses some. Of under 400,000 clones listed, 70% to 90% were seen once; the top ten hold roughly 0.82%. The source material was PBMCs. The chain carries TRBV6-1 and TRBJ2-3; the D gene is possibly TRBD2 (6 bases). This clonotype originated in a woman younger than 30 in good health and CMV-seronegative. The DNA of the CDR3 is TGTGCCAGCACCCCCCCCGCGGGGCGCACAGATACGCAGTATTTT. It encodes CASTPPAGRTDTQYF.